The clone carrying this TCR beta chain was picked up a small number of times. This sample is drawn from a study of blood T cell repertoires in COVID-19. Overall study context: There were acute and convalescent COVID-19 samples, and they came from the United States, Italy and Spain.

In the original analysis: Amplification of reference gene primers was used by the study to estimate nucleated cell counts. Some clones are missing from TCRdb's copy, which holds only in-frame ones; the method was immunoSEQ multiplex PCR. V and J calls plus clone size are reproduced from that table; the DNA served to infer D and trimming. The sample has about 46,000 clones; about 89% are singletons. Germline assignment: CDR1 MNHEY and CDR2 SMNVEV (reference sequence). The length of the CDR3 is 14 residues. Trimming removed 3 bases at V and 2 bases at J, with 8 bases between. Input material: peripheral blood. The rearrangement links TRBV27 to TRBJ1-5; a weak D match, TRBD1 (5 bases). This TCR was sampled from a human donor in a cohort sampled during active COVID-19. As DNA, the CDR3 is TGTGCCAGCAGTTTCCAGGGCGGCAATCAGCCCCAGCATTTT. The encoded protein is CASSFQGGNQPQHF.